Each of the 19 T cell receptor beta chains below was sequenced from the same sample in a study of brain T cells in children with intractable seizures. Data came from immunoSEQ multiplex PCR; TCRdb stores just in-frame clones and leaves some out. This table holds fewer than 25,000 clones, 85% to 95% found once. The source material was peripheral blood, sampled at surgery. The origin of the receptors is a boy aged 10-17 years with focal cortical dysplasia and intractable seizures.

The V and J genes are TRBV7-3 and TRBJ2-1; a possible D gene is TRBD2 (6 bases). This CDR3 is built from 14 residues. Trimming stripped 4 bases from V and 7 bases from J, with 14 bases between. Per germline, CDR1 SGHTA and CDR2 FQGTGA. CDR3 amino acids: CASSSSGPGNEQFF. CDR3 in DNA: TGTGCCAGCAGCTCAAGCGGGCCGGGGAATGAGCAGTTCTTC.

The genes are TRBV6-4 and TRBJ1-2; TRBD1 matches 9 bases. CDR1 is MRHNA, CDR2 SNTAGT, per germline. The CDR3 length is 14 residues. V shed 0 bases, J shed 4 bases, and the junction held 0 bases outside the gene matches. The CDR3: CASSDSTGGYGYTF. The CDR3 bases are TGTGCCAGCAGTGACTCGACAGGGGGCTATGGCTACACCTTC.

The chain links TRBV27 to TRBJ1-1; 11 positions agree with TRBD1. Trimming at V came to 5 bases and at J to 0 bases, leaving 2 bases not matched to a gene. The germline V gene encodes CDR1 MNHEY and CDR2 SMNVEV (reference sequence). The CDR3 is 15 residues long. The CDR3 spells CASSLDRGLNTEAFF. The CDR3 nucleotides are TGTGCCAGCAGTCTGGACAGGGGGCTGAACACTGAAGCTTTCTTT.

This clone occurred a few times. The chain couples TRBV3-1 (or the pseudogene TRBV3-2) to TRBJ1-1; no clear D gene. The CDR3 extends over 13 amino acids. The V gene lost 2 bases and the J gene lost 11 bases, with 15 bases spanning the gap. Germline CDR1 reads LGHDT; CDR2 reads YNNKEL (reference sequence). CDR3: CASSQLEMEAAFF. CDR3 nucleotides: TGTGCCAGCAGCCAATTGGAGATGGAAGCGGCTTTCTTT.

This chain links TRBV28 with TRBJ2-7; 14 bases are a match to TRBD2. CDR1 and CDR2 from the germline V gene are MDHEN and SYDVKM. After removal of 5 bases from V and 7 bases from J, the junction contained 19 bases not matched to a gene. CDR3 size: 19 residues. CDR3 bases: TGTGCCAGCAGTGCCTCCGTAGGGACTAGCGGGAGTTTTGTGGGAGAGCAGTACGTC. Amino acid sequence: CASSASVGTSGSFVGEQYV.

This clone appeared once. This chain connects TRBV14 to TRBJ2-7, with unresolved D. The CDR3 contains 13 residues. Trimming left V 1 base short and J 2 bases short, with 6 bases between. CDR1 SGHDN and CDR2 FVKESK come from the germline V gene. The CDR3 spells CASSQGGPYEQYV. The CDR3 DNA follows: TGTGCCAGCAGCCAAGGTGGCCCCTACGAGCAGTACGTC.

The chain links TRBV5-4 to TRBJ2-3; D remains unclear. The germline V gene has CDR1 SGHNT and CDR2 YYREEE (reference sequence). V gave up 6 bases and J gave up 0 bases, with 8 bases separating them. This CDR3 is 13 amino acids long. The CDR3 region has the DNA TGTGCCAGCACTTTCCCCAGCACAGATACGCAGTATTTT. This encodes CASTFPSTDTQYF.

V and J are TRBV7-2 and TRBJ2-1, with D perhaps matching TRBD1 (5 bases). V gave up 5 bases and J gave up 6 bases, with 14 bases separating them. CDR1 and CDR2 from the germline V gene are SGHTA and FQGNSA. CDR3 length: 14 amino acids. CDR3 sequence: CASSPGGARNEQFF. The CDR3 bases are TGTGCCAGCAGCCCCGGTGGGGCGCGCAATGAGCAGTTCTTC. The whole variable domain, filled in from reference TRBV7-2 and TRBJ2-1, reads GAGVSQSPSNKVTEKGKDVELRCDPISGHTALYWYRQSLGQGLEFLIYFQGNSAPDKSGLPSDRFSAERTGGSVSTLTIQRTQQEDSAVYLCASSPGGARNEQFFGPGTRLTVL.

This clone was detected only a few times. The chain joins TRBV9 to TRBJ1-1, with D maybe TRBD1 (6 bases). The germline gives CDR1 SGDLS, CDR2 YYNGEE. The CDR3 loop spans 12 amino acids. V lost 0 bases to trimming and J lost 8 bases, with 8 bases between them. Written as DNA, the CDR3 is TGTGCCAGCAGCGTAGGGGGGACAGAAGCTTTCTTT. It specifies CASSVGGTEAFF.

The chain uses TRBV24-1 and TRBJ2-1; D is possibly TRBD1 (5 bases). The V gene lost 0 bases and the J gene lost 2 bases, with 10 bases spanning the gap. CDR3 size: 16 residues. In germline, CDR1 is KGHDR, CDR2 SFDVKD. The DNA for the CDR3 is TGTGCCACCAGTGATTTGGGTAGGGGTACCTACAATGAGCAGTTCTTC. Its protein product is CATSDLGRGTYNEQFF.

The V and J genes are TRBV5-8 and TRBJ2-3, with 7 bases that match TRBD1. CDR3 length equals 13 residues. V trimming: 4 bases; J trimming: 10 bases; junction bases outside the gene matches: 9. Per germline, CDR1 SGHTS and CDR2 YDEGEE. CDR3 DNA sequence: TGTGCCAGCAGCCGGGACAGTTTTAGTGCGCAGTATTTT. Protein product: CASSRDSFSAQYF.

The gene calls are TRBV3-1 (or the pseudogene TRBV3-2) and TRBJ2-1, with 10 bases matching TRBD1. The CDR3 sequence is 16 residues long. V lost 2 bases and J lost 5; bases outside the gene matches: 6. Germline assignment: CDR1 LGHDT and CDR2 YNNKEL (reference sequence). CDR3 region: CASSQYGDRGHNEQFF. CDR3 nucleotide sequence: TGTGCCAGCAGCCAATATGGGGACAGGGGTCACAATGAGCAGTTCTTC.

The chain joins TRBV9 to TRBJ1-6, with 9 bases identical to TRBD1. The CDR3 is made up of 16 amino acids. CDR1 and CDR2 from the germline V gene are SGDLS and YYNGEE. V trimming: 4 bases; J trimming: 10 bases; junction bases outside the gene matches: 12. The CDR3 sequence: CASSPEDRGLRSPLHF. DNA for the CDR3: TGTGCCAGCAGCCCGGAGGACAGGGGTCTTAGGTCACCCCTCCACTTT.

The chain has TRBV10-3 and TRBJ2-3, with no clear D. V lost 0 bases and J 4 bases, leaving 14 bases between the germline ends. The germline V gene encodes CDR1 ENHRY and CDR2 SYGVKD. This CDR3 spans 16 amino acids. The CDR3 reads CAISESIGFGPDTQYF. CDR3 coding DNA: TGTGCCATCAGTGAGTCGATCGGGTTTGGGCCAGATACGCAGTATTTT.

This rearrangement joins TRBV2 to TRBJ2-7; D gene unclear. Germline lookup yields CDR1 SNHLY and CDR2 FYNNEI. Between the trimmed V and J ends, which lost 9 bases and 3 bases, there was a span of 12 bases. CDR3 size: 12 residues. The CDR3 sequence is CASVRLLYEQYF. Written as DNA, the CDR3 is TGTGCCAGTGTGAGGTTACTCTACGAGCAGTACTTC.

Written as DNA, the CDR3 is TGTGCCACCAGCAGAGATGTAGGGAACACTGAAGCTTTCTTT. It yields the protein CATSRDVGNTEAFF. The genes are TRBV15 and TRBJ1-1; no clear D. Per the germline V gene, CDR1 is LNHNV and CDR2 is YYDKDF (reference sequence). Between the trimmed V and J ends, which lost 0 bases and 1 base, there was a span of 6 bases. The CDR3 consists of 14 residues.

The chain uses TRBV9 and TRBJ1-5; D gene ambiguous. Trimming stripped 0 bases from V and 0 bases from J, with 7 bases between. In germline, CDR1 is SGDLS, CDR2 YYNGEE. CDR3 length: 15 amino acids. The CDR3 nucleotides are TGTGCCAGCAGCGTAGGATCGGATAGCAATCAGCCCCAGCATTTT. Translation gives CASSVGSDSNQPQHF.

The chain joins TRBV19 to TRBJ1-5; a weak D match, TRBD1 (5 bases). V was clipped by 5 bases and J by 5 bases, with 19 bases between them. Germline CDR1 and CDR2: LNHDA and SQIVND (reference sequence). There are 16 residues in the CDR3. The DNA of the CDR3 is TGTGCCAGTAGTCCCAGGACGGGTTCGGGGCATCAGCCCCAGCATTTT. Encoded protein: CASSPRTGSGHQPQHF. Variable domain in full (rest from reference TRBV19 and TRBJ1-5): DGGITQSPKYLFRKEGQNVTLSCEQNLNHDAMYWYRQDPGQGLRLIYYSQIVNDFQKGDIAEGYSVSREKKESFPLTVTSAQKNPTAFYLCASSPRTGSGHQPQHFGDGTRLSIL.

This clone has just one count. The chain combines TRBV19 with TRBJ1-2, with D possibly being TRBD1 (6 bases). Germline CDR1 LNHDA, CDR2 SQIVND (reference sequence). V lost 5 bases, J lost 4 bases, and 26 bases lay in between. This CDR3 is built from 18 residues. The CDR3 reads CASSFGSHRARGGYGYTF. The CDR3 DNA reads as TGTGCCAGTAGTTTCGGTTCCCACCGGGCCCGAGGGGGCTATGGCTACACCTTC.